Presented here are 25 T cell receptor beta chains from one specimen sequenced in a study of T cells after yellow fever vaccination. TCRdb called the 5' RACE reads again in MiXCR, with one record for every CDR3 protein. Of about 580,000 distinct CDR3 sequences listed, about 17% were seen once; the top ten hold 15% to 20%. Specimen: PBMCs, collected 4 to 5 days after the first yellow fever vaccination. The receptors come from a man younger than 35 who received the YFV17D yellow fever vaccine.

In this sample, this clonotype turned up a few times. V and J are TRBV11-2 and TRBJ2-1; 11 positions match TRBD1. The CDR3 runs 16 residues. The trim removed 4 bases at V and 5 bases at J, leaving 7 bases unmatched. The germline gives CDR1 SGHAT, CDR2 FQNNGV. The CDR3 sequence: CASSWNPGQGDNEQFF. In DNA form, the CDR3 reads TGTGCCAGCAGCTGGAACCCGGGACAGGGGGACAATGAGCAGTTCTTC.

This clonotype was observed a handful of times. The chain uses TRBV11-1 and TRBJ2-3, with 9 bases matching TRBD2. V lost 4 bases to trimming and J lost 3 bases; unmatched junction nucleotides: 5. The CDR3 runs to 15 residues. CDR1 and CDR2 (germline): SGHAT, FQDESV (reference sequence). The CDR3 nucleotides read TGTGCCAGCAGCTCGCCGCTAGCGGGGACAGATACGCAGTATTTT. This gives the protein CASSSPLAGTDTQYF.

The sample holds a few counts of this clonotype. The chain links TRBV20-1 to TRBJ1-1, with no clear D. CDR3 length: 13 amino acids. V lost 1 base to trimming and J lost 1 base, with 7 bases between them. The germline gives CDR1 DFQATT, CDR2 SNEGSKA (reference sequence). In DNA, the CDR3 is TGCAGTGCTAGAGGACTCGGGAACACTGAAGCTTTCTTT. It is translated as CSARGLGNTEAFF.

This clonotype was seen once. The chain carries TRBV20-1 and TRBJ2-3, with 10 bases identical to TRBD2. Germline V gives CDR1 DFQATT, CDR2 SNEGSKA (reference sequence). CDR3 size: 16 residues. Trimming at V came to 3 bases and at J to 0 bases, leaving 6 bases not matched to a gene. For the CDR3, the DNA is TGCAGTGCTAGTGCTAGCGGGGGCCCTAGCACAGATACGCAGTATTTT. Its protein product is CSASASGGPSTDTQYF.

The table lists this clonotype with a few counts. V and J are TRBV12-3 or TRBV12-4 and TRBJ1-1; D remains unclear. V lost 3 bases and J lost 6, with 8 bases in between. The CDR3 loop spans 12 amino acids. In DNA, the CDR3 is TGTGCCAGCAGTTTTAACAGCGCTGAAGCTTTCTTT. Translation: CASSFNSAEAFF.

In this sample, this clonotype turned up a few times. The CDR3 reads CASSPQVTGDYGYTF. The CDR3 region has the DNA TGTGCCAGCAGCCCTCAGGTGACAGGCGACTATGGCTACACCTTC. The chain links TRBV9 to TRBJ1-2; weak D call: TRBD1 (6 bases). The CDR3 spans 15 residues. V dropped 4 bases and J dropped 3 bases, with 16 bases sitting between them. CDR1 SGDLS and CDR2 YYNGEE come from the germline V gene.

This clonotype was observed a few times. The rearrangement uses TRBV7-9 and TRBJ2-3, with TRBD2 identical over 8 bases. Germline assignment: CDR1 SEHNR and CDR2 FQNEAQ (reference sequence). The trim removed 0 bases at V and 2 bases at J, leaving 4 bases unmatched. The CDR3 sequence is 16 residues long. CDR3: CASSLARAGDTDTQYF. DNA for the CDR3: TGTGCCAGCAGCTTAGCGCGAGCGGGGGACACAGATACGCAGTATTTT.

This clonotype occurred many times. This CDR3 reads CSGMDTEAFF. As DNA, the CDR3 is TGCAGCGGGATGGACACTGAAGCTTTCTTT. The V call is TRBV29-1, the J call TRBJ1-1; no definite D call. From germline, CDR1 is SQVTM and CDR2 ANQGSEA. The length of the CDR3 is 10 residues. The ends were cut back, 7 bases at V and 3 bases at J, with 6 bases in the middle.

This clonotype was counted only a few times. The V gene is TRBV3-1, the J gene TRBJ2-1; the D gene is possibly TRBD2 (5 bases). The CDR3 sequence is 14 residues long. CDR1 is LGHDT and CDR2 is YNNKEL in the germline V gene (reference sequence). Trimming pared 0 bases from V and 6 bases from J, leaving 9 bases between. The CDR3 here is CASSQDASPNEQFF. DNA of the CDR3: TGTGCCAGCAGCCAAGACGCTAGCCCCAATGAGCAGTTCTTC.

This clonotype was found a few times. The chain links TRBV5-8 to TRBJ2-3; the D gene is possibly TRBD2 (5 bases). Trimming pared 4 bases from V and 5 bases from J, leaving 17 bases between. The CDR3 length is 15 residues. Looked up from germline, CDR1 is SGHTS and CDR2 is YDEGEE. CDR3 in amino acids: CASSLAGEIKDTQYF. DNA of the CDR3: TGTGCCAGCAGCCTCGCCGGGGAGATTAAAGATACGCAGTATTTT.

This clonotype was seen a few times. The gene calls are TRBV4-1 and TRBJ2-3, with TRBD2 matching over 14 bases. J was trimmed by 5 bases and V by 4 bases; bases with no gene match: 8. CDR3 length: 17 residues. Germline CDR1 MGHRA, CDR2 YSYEKL. The CDR3 sequence: CASSRIGTSGGQDTQYF. The CDR3 coding sequence is TGCGCCAGCAGCCGGATCGGGACTAGCGGGGGCCAAGATACGCAGTATTTT.

The chain uses TRBV7-2 and TRBJ2-1; 12 bases are shared with TRBD2. The CDR3 spans 16 residues. Germline-derived CDR1 and CDR2 are SGHTA and FQGNSA. The V segment lost 1 base and the J segment 9 bases; nucleotides outside the gene matches: 7. CDR3: CASSLGLAGGRVEQFF. The DNA for the CDR3 is TGTGCCAGCAGCTTAGGCCTAGCGGGGGGGCGGGTTGAGCAGTTCTTC.

This clonotype was seen a handful of times. The chain joins TRBV10-3 to TRBJ2-5; 8 bases align to TRBD1. V was clipped by 5 bases and J by 4 bases; unmatched bases: 6. Germline loops: CDR1 ENHRY, CDR2 SYGVKD. The CDR3 is made up of 14 amino acids. CDR3 amino acids: CAISRQGKGETQYF. The CDR3 bases are TGTGCCATCAGTAGACAGGGGAAGGGAGAGACCCAGTACTTC.

This clonotype was found a few times. The gene calls are TRBV5-6 and TRBJ2-2; 8 positions match TRBD2. CDR1 is SGHDT, CDR2 YYEEEE, per germline. This CDR3 has 18 amino acids. J was trimmed by 0 bases and V by 0 bases; bases with no gene match: 7. The CDR3 sequence: CASSLAGGGPANTGELFF. As DNA, the CDR3 is TGTGCCAGCAGCTTGGCCGGGGGGGGGCCAGCGAACACCGGGGAGCTGTTTTTT. Full variable domain (remainder filled in from reference TRBV5-6 and TRBJ2-2): DAGVTQSPTHLIKTRGQQVTLRCSPKSGHDTVSWYQQALGQGPQFIFQYYEEEERQRGNFPDRFSGHQFPNYSSELNVNALLLGDSALYLCASSLAGGGPANTGELFFGEGSRLTVL.

The rearrangement joins TRBV7-3 to TRBJ1-1; D ambiguous. Per germline, CDR1 SGHTA and CDR2 FQGTGA. Trimming took off 4 bases at V and 4 bases at J, with 10 bases between the two ends. The CDR3 length is 13 residues. CDR3 residues: CASSSGRTTEAFF. CDR3 DNA: TGTGCCAGCAGCTCCGGACGGACCACTGAAGCTTTCTTT.

The chain is built from TRBV5-5 and TRBJ2-3, with D unresolved. V lost 2 bases and J lost 7, with 11 bases in between. CDR1 and CDR2 from the germline V gene are SGHKS and YYEKEE (reference sequence). The CDR3 extends over 13 amino acids. Here the CDR3 reads CASSLSGLYTQYF. DNA for the CDR3: TGTGCCAGCAGCTTATCCGGGCTTTATACGCAGTATTTT.

This chain connects TRBV19 to TRBJ2-5; 7 bases fit TRBD2. V lost 3 bases and J lost 7; bases outside the gene matches: 8. The germline V gene has CDR1 LNHDA and CDR2 SQIVND (reference sequence). This CDR3 contains 14 residues. CDR3 region: CASSMSLAVPTQYF. The DNA of the CDR3 is TGTGCCAGTAGTATGAGTCTAGCGGTCCCGACCCAGTACTTC.

This clonotype was observed a handful of times. The chain joins TRBV12-3 or TRBV12-4 to TRBJ2-1, with D tentatively TRBD1 (5 bases). Trimming pared 3 bases from V and 5 bases from J, leaving 8 bases between. There are 13 residues in the CDR3. The CDR3 loop reads CASSLNRNNEQFF. The CDR3 coding sequence is TGTGCCAGCAGTTTGAACAGGAACAATGAGCAGTTCTTC.

This chain uses TRBV10-3 with TRBJ1-1; weak D call: TRBD1 (6 bases). The CDR3 has 15 amino acids. Trimming took off 7 bases at V and 4 bases at J, with 19 bases between the two ends. Germline V gene data show CDR1 as ENHRY and CDR2 as SYGVKD. CDR3 in DNA: TGTGCCATCAAGGACAGCCGAATGGGGAGCACTGAAGCTTTCTTT. Translation gives CAIKDSRMGSTEAFF.

This clonotype has more than one count but fewer than ten. The chain is built from TRBV20-1 and TRBJ1-6; 8 positions match TRBD1. The V segment lost 3 bases and the J segment 3 bases; nucleotides outside the gene matches: 13. This CDR3 comprises 18 residues. Germline V CDR1 and CDR2: DFQATT, SNEGSKA (reference sequence). CDR3 bases: TGCAGTGCTAGGAGAGGACAGGGTGTCAGTAGCTATAATTCACCCCTCCACTTT. Its protein product is CSARRGQGVSSYNSPLHF.

CDR3 sequence reads: CASSTYGVRDTGELFF. The CDR3 DNA reads as TGTGCCAGCAGCACATACGGGGTACGCGACACCGGGGAGCTGTTTTTT. This chain joins TRBV7-9 and TRBJ2-2; perhaps TRBD2 as D (5 bases). There are 16 residues in the CDR3. V was shortened by 5 bases and J by 3 bases, with 16 bases between the two germline ends. Germline CDR1 SEHNR, CDR2 FQNEAQ (reference sequence).

This clonotype was counted a few times. The rearrangement joins TRBV3-1 to TRBJ2-7; D is unresolved. V was cut by 4 bases and J by 0 bases, with 13 bases left in between. The germline CDR1 and CDR2 sequences are LGHDT and YNNKEL (reference sequence). The CDR3 is 15 residues long. The CDR3 loop is CASSPLPGTSYEQYF. In DNA, the CDR3 is TGTGCCAGCAGCCCCCTCCCGGGTACCTCCTACGAGCAGTACTTC.

The V gene is TRBV7-8, the J gene TRBJ2-3; 8 bases line up with TRBD1. Germline CDR1 is SGHVS and CDR2 is FQNEAQ. J was trimmed by 4 bases and V by 5 bases; bases with no gene match: 11. The CDR3 has 16 residues. The CDR3 spells CASSATGGRAADTQYF. The CDR3 nucleotides are TGTGCCAGCAGCGCAACAGGGGGTCGAGCTGCAGATACGCAGTATTTT. Together with reference TRBV7-8 and TRBJ2-3, the CDR3 gives the full variable domain: GAGVSQSPRYKVAKRGQDVALRCDPISGHVSLFWYQQALGQGPEFLTYFQNEAQLDKSGLPSDRFFAERPEGSVSTLKIQRTQQEDSAVYLCASSATGGRAADTQYFGPGTRLTVL.

The genes are TRBV5-6 and TRBJ2-3; no definite D call. V was shortened by 4 bases and J by 0 bases, with 15 bases between the two germline ends. The CDR3 contains 16 residues. The germline CDR1 and CDR2 sequences are SGHDT and YYEEEE. The CDR3 DNA sequence: TGTGCCAGCAGCCAACCTCACAAGTCTAGCACAGATACGCAGTATTTT. Its protein product is CASSQPHKSSTDTQYF.

The chain joins TRBV7-6 to TRBJ2-7, with D maybe TRBD1 (6 bases). Germline V lookup: CDR1 SGHVS, CDR2 FNYEAQ. CDR3 length equals 15 residues. Trimming took off 3 bases at V and 5 bases at J, with 17 bases between the two ends. The CDR3 is CASSLAPTGLNEQYF. Here the CDR3 DNA reads TGTGCCAGCAGCTTGGCGCCCACAGGGCTCAACGAGCAGTACTTC.